These 12 T cell receptor beta chains share one sample of origin, sequenced in a study of blood T cell repertoires in COVID-19. Data came from immunoSEQ multiplex PCR; TCRdb stores just in-frame clones and leaves some out. The sample includes about 120,000 clones, more than 85% of them seen just once. The sequenced material came from peripheral blood. The receptors shown here come from a man aged 55 to 70 with COVID-19, enrolled during active disease.

This chain uses TRBV12-5 with TRBJ2-7, with TRBD1 matching over 9 bases. V gave up 6 bases and J gave up 5 bases; unmatched junction bases: 8. The CDR3 has 14 amino acids. Germline V gives CDR1 LGHNT, CDR2 FRNRAP. In nucleotides, the CDR3 is TGTGCTAGTGGGACCGGGACAGGGCTCCACGAGCAGTACTTC. Its translation: CASGTGTGLHEQYF.

The chain recombines TRBV4-3 with TRBJ1-3; D not resolved. Looked up from germline, CDR1 is LGHNA and CDR2 is YSLEER. CDR3 size: 15 residues. Trimming shortened V by 1 base and J by 4 bases, and 11 bases separated the two germline ends. The CDR3 loop is CASSQGALRGNTIYF. CDR3 sequence (DNA): TGCGCCAGCAGCCAAGGGGCCCTTCGGGGAAACACCATATATTTT.

The CDR3 spells CASSPRQGFRNTIYF. CDR3 sequence (DNA): TGTGCCAGCAGTCCTCGACAGGGTTTTAGAAACACCATATATTTT. The chain joins TRBV27 to TRBJ1-3; TRBD1 aligns across 7 bases. Germline-derived CDR1 and CDR2 are MNHEY and SMNVEV (reference sequence). V was clipped by 5 bases and J by 5 bases; unmatched bases: 9. The CDR3 has 15 amino acids.

The rearrangement links TRBV28 to TRBJ1-4; 12 nucleotides line up with TRBD1. CDR3 size: 18 residues. Germline V CDR1 and CDR2: MDHEN, SYDVKM. V was clipped by 5 bases and J by 0 bases; unmatched bases: 7. The CDR3 sequence is CASSAPGTGGPTNEKLFF. CDR3 in DNA: TGTGCCAGCAGTGCACCCGGGACAGGGGGCCCAACTAATGAAAAACTGTTTTTT.

The chain links TRBV7-2 to TRBJ2-5; TRBD1 might be the D (5 bases). Germline V gene data show CDR1 as SGHTA and CDR2 as FQGNSA. This CDR3 has 14 residues. The germline V and J ends were trimmed by 5 bases and 7 bases, with 17 bases remaining between them. The CDR3 here is CASSPTGARGTQYF. In DNA form, the CDR3 reads TGTGCCAGCAGCCCCACTGGGGCCCGAGGGACCCAGTACTTC.

This clone was detected a few times. The gene calls are TRBV6-5 and TRBJ2-5; a weak D match, TRBD1 (6 bases). Trimming removed 2 bases at V and 1 base at J, with 11 bases between. Per germline, CDR1 MNHEY and CDR2 SVGAGI. The CDR3 sequence is 15 residues long. In DNA, the CDR3 is TGTGCCAGCAGTTACAGTGGGGGCCGCCAAGAGACCCAGTACTTC. Translation gives CASSYSGGRQETQYF.

The chain joins TRBV20-1 to TRBJ1-1; no firm D call. Trimming left V 4 bases short and J 7 bases short, with 7 bases between. Germline V CDR1 and CDR2: DFQATT, SNEGSKA (reference sequence). The CDR3 totals 10 residues. CDR3 sequence (DNA): TGCAGTGCTACTCGAGGTGAAGCTTTCTTT. Its translation: CSATRGEAFF.

This chain joins TRBV4-3 and TRBJ1-1; no clear D. The CDR3 has 15 amino acids. Germline V gene lookup returns CDR1 LGHNA and CDR2 YSLEER. Trimming stripped 2 bases from V and 7 bases from J, with 17 bases between. CDR3 sequence (DNA): TGCGCCAGCAGCCAAACCGTGGGCAGAAAGATTGAAGCTTTCTTT. This sequence encodes CASSQTVGRKIEAFF.

The rearrangement uses TRBV7-9 and TRBJ1-1, with 11 nucleotides matching TRBD1. Trimming at V came to 0 bases and at J to 0 bases, leaving 3 bases not matched to a gene. Germline V lookup: CDR1 SEHNR, CDR2 FQNEAQ (reference sequence). The CDR3 has 17 amino acids. CDR3 region: CASSLAGQGELNTEAFF. DNA of the CDR3: TGTGCCAGCAGCTTAGCGGGACAGGGGGAACTGAACACTGAAGCTTTCTTT.

The genes are TRBV28 and TRBJ1-3; 9 nucleotides line up with TRBD1. Germline V gene sequence: CDR1 MDHEN, CDR2 SYDVKM. This CDR3 spans 23 amino acids. The V gene end was trimmed by 8 bases and the J gene end by 0 bases; junction bases not matched to a gene: 29. CDR3 nucleotides: TGTGCCAGCTGGGGACCAAGGGGACAGGGAGGCCGGGGGGAAACCAACTCTGGAAACACCATATATTTT. Its translation: CASWGPRGQGGRGETNSGNTIYF.

As concerns this clone: The germline gene is not matched at one end of the junction; a read error may be the cause. The chain has TRBV28 and TRBJ1-5; a weak D match, TRBD1 (5 bases). The CDR3 spans 13 residues. Germline CDR1 reads MDHEN; CDR2 reads SYDVKM. The CDR3 coding sequence is TGTGCCAGCAGGACTGCGGGACCTCGGCTATTTTTTTTT. Encoded protein: CASRTAGPRLFFF. Looking up the rest from reference TRBV28 and TRBJ1-5 gives the full variable domain: DVKVTQSSRYLVKRTGEKVFLECVQDMDHENMFWYRQDPGLGLRLIYFSYDVKMKEKGDIPEGYSVSREKKERFSLILESASTNQTSMYLCASRTAGPRLFFFGDGTRLSIL.

The CDR3, as DNA: TGTGCCAGCAGGGGGACAGCATTGAACACTGAAGCTTTCTTT. It codes for CASRGTALNTEAFF. This sequence joins TRBV6-5 and TRBJ1-1; 7 bases are shared with TRBD1. CDR1 is MNHEY, CDR2 SVGAGI, per germline. This CDR3 is 14 amino acids long. The V and J ends lost 6 bases and 0 bases, in that order; junction bases with no gene match: 4.